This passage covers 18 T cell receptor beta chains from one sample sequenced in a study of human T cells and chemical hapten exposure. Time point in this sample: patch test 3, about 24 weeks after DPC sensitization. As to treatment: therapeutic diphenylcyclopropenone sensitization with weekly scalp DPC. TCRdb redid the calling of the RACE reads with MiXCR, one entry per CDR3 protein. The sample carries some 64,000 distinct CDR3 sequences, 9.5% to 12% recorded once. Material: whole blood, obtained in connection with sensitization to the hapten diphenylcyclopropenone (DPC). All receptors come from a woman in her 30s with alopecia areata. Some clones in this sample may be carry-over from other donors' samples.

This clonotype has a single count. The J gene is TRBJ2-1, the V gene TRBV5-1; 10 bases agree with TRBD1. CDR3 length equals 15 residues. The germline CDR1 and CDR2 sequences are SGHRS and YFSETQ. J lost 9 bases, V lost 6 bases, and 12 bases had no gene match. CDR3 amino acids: CASTDPRQGAREQFF. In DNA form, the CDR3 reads TGCGCCAGCACCGACCCAAGACAGGGGGCGCGTGAGCAGTTCTTC.

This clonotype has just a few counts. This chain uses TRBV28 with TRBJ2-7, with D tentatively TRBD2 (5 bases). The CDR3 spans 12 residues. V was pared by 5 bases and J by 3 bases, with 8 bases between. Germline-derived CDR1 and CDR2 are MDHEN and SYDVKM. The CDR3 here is CASSPRDYEQYF. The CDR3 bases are TGTGCCAGCAGTCCCCGGGACTACGAGCAGTACTTC.

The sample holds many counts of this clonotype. The CDR3 sequence: CASSSTGRGLNTEAFF. CDR3 DNA: TGTGCCAGCAGTTCAACAGGGCGGGGGTTGAACACTGAAGCTTTCTTT. The chain combines TRBV6-2 or TRBV6-3 with TRBJ1-1; the D gene is possibly TRBD1 (6 bases). The V and J ends lost 4 bases and 0 bases respectively, with 15 bases between them. Germline CDR1 and CDR2: MNHEY and SVGEGT. This CDR3 contains 16 residues.

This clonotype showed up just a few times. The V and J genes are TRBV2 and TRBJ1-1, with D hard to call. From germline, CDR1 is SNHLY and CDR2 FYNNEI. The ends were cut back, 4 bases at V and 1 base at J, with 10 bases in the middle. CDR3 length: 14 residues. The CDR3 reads CASSGYGRNTEAFF. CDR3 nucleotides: TGTGCCAGCAGTGGATACGGACGGAACACTGAAGCTTTCTTT. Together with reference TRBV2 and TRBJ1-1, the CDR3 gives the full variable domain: EPEVTQTPSHQVTQMGQEVILRCVPISNHLYFYWYRQILGQKVEFLVSFYNNEISEKSEIFDDQFSVERPDGSNFTLKIRSTKLEDSAMYFCASSGYGRNTEAFFGQGTRLTVV.

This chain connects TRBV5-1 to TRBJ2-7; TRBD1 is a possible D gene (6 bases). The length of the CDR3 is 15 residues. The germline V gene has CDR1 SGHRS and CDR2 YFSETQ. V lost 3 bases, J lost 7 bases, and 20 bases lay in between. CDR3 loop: CASSWARATGGEQYF. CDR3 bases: TGCGCCAGCAGCTGGGCCCGTGCGACAGGTGGGGAGCAGTACTTC.

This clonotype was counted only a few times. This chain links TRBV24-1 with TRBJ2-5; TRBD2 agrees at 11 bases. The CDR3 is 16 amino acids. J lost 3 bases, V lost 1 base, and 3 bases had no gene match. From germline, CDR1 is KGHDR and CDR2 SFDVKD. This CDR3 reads CATSDFPSGGKETQYF. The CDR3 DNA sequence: TGTGCCACCAGTGATTTTCCTAGCGGGGGGAAAGAGACCCAGTACTTC.

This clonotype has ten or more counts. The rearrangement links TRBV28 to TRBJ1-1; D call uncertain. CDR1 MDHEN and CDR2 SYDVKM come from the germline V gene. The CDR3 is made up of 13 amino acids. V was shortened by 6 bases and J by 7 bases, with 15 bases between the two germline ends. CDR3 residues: CASRSVRVNEAFF. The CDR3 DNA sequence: TGTGCCAGCAGGTCCGTAAGGGTGAATGAAGCTTTCTTT.

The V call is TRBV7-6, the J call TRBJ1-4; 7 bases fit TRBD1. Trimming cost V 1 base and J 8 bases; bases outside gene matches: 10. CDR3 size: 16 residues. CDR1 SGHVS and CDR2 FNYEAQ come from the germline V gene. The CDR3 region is CASSLGQGLTREKLFF. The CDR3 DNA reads TGTGCCAGCAGCTTAGGACAGGGTTTGACGAGAGAAAAACTGTTTTTT.

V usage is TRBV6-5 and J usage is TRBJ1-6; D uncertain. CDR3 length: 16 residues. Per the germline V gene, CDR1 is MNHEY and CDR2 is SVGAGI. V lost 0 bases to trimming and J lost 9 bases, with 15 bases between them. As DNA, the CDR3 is TGTGCCAGCAGTTACTCGCTTTACAGCGAGGGTTCACCCCTCCACTTT. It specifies CASSYSLYSEGSPLHF.

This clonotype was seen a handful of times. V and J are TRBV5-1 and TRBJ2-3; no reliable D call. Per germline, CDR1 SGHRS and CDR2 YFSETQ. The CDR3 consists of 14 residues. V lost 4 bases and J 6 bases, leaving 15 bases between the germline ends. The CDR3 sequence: CASSRGLGSDTQYF. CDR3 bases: TGCGCCAGCAGCCGCGGTTTGGGATCGGATACGCAGTATTTT.

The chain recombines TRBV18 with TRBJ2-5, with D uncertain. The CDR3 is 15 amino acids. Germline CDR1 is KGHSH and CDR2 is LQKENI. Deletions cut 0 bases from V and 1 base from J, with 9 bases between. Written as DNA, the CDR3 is TGTGCCAGCTCACCACCGGAAGGGATCCAAGAGACCCAGTACTTC. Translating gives CASSPPEGIQETQYF.

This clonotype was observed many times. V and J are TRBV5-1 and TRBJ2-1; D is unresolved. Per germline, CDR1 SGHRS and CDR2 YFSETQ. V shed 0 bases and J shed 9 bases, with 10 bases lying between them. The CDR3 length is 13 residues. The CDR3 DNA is TGCGCCAGCAGCTTGGACCCAACGGCTGAGCAGTTCTTC. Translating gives CASSLDPTAEQFF.

The CDR3 region is CASSLAGSRGTQYF. Here the CDR3 DNA reads TGTGCCAGCAGCTTGGCGGGAAGCCGGGGGACCCAGTACTTC. This chain connects TRBV5-4 to TRBJ2-5, with a possible D match to TRBD2 (5 bases). With 0 bases removed from V and 7 bases from J, the gap between germline ends came to 13 bases. This CDR3 is 14 amino acids long. Germline CDR1 reads SGHNT; CDR2 reads YYREEE (reference sequence).

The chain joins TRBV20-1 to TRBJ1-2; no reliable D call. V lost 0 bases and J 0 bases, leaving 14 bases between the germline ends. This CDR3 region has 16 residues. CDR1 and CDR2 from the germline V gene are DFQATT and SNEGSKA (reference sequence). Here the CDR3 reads CSARDHGRAANYGYTF. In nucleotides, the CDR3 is TGCAGTGCTAGAGATCACGGAAGGGCGGCTAACTATGGCTACACCTTC.

CDR3 sequence (DNA): TGTGCCAGCAGCTTAGCGCACCCGACAGCTAAATTCTTCGTCTACGAGCAGTACTTC. Protein product: CASSLAHPTAKFFVYEQYF. This chain links TRBV7-2 with TRBJ2-7; D is perhaps TRBD1 (5 bases). This CDR3 has 19 amino acids. The V end was cut by 0 bases, the J end by 3 bases, with 24 bases between. Germline CDR1 reads SGHTA; CDR2 reads FQGNSA.

CDR3 region: CASSYPRGAASYEQYF. CDR3 DNA sequence: TGTGCCAGCAGTTACCCCCGGGGGGCCGCTTCCTACGAGCAGTACTTC. The V and J genes are TRBV6-2 or TRBV6-3 and TRBJ2-7, with D possibly matching TRBD2 (7 bases). The CDR3 sequence is 16 residues long. V was cut by 2 bases and J by 1 base, with 15 bases left in between. Per the germline V gene, CDR1 is MNHEY and CDR2 is SVGEGT.

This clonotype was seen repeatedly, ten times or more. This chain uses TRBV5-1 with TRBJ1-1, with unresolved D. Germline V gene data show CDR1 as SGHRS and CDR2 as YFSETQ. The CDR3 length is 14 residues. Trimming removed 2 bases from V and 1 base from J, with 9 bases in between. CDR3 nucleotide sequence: TGCGCCAGCAGCTTTGGAATAGCGAACACTGAAGCTTTCTTT. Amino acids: CASSFGIANTEAFF.

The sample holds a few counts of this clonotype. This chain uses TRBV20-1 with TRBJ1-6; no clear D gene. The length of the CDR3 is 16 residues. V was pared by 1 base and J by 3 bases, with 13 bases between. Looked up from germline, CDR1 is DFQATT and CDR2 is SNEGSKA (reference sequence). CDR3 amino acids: CSARALQNNYNSPLHF. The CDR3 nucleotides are TGCAGTGCTAGAGCTCTGCAGAACAACTATAATTCACCCCTCCACTTT.